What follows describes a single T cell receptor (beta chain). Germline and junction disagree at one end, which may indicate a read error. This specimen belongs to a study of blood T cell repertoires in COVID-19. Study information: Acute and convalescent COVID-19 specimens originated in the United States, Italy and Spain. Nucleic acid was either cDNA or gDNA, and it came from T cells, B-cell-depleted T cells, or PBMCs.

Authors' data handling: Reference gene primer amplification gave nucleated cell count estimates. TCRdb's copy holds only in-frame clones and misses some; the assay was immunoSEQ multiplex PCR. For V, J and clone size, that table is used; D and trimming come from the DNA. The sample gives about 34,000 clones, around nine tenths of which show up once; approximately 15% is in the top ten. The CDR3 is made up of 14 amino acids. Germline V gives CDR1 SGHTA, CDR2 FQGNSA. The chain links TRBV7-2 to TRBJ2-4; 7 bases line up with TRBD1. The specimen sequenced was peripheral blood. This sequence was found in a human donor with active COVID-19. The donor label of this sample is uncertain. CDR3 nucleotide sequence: TGTGCCAGCAGCGCCGGGACAGCCGAAAACATTCAGTACTTC. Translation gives CASSAGTAENIQYF.